These 16 T cell receptor beta chains were all obtained from the same sample, sequenced in a study of shared clonotypes between healthy human individuals (dated by TCRdb to the early 2020s). CD8 naive samples consisted of CD45RO-negative cells that were positively selected for CCR7, yielding a CD45RA+CCR7+ population without TemRA cells. Receptor libraries were prepared by the immunoSEQ multiplex PCR assay. Not all clones reach the TCRdb copy of this immuneACCESS table, which keeps in-frame sequences only. Checked studies attribute under half of the gap to unresolved V genes and leave the rest unexplained. The sample includes about 800,000 clones, with about 96% observed a single time. The ten largest make up approximately 0.2% of the sample. Sequencing used naive CD8+ T cells sorted from blood. The sample's cell subset or site, from its label and the paper: CD45RA+CCR7+. The receptor source for this set is a man aged 25 to 40 in good health.

The chain employs TRBV28 and TRBJ2-7; D might be TRBD1 (5 bases). The V end was cut by 5 bases, the J end by 0 bases, with 26 bases between. The CDR3 sequence is 19 residues long. Germline loops: CDR1 MDHEN, CDR2 SYDVKM. The CDR3 DNA sequence: TGTGCCAGCAGTACAAGGACAAGAAAGGTACACACCAGCTCCTACGAGCAGTACTTC. This encodes CASSTRTRKVHTSSYEQYF.

This chain uses TRBV27 with TRBJ1-5; 7 bases align to TRBD1. The junction had 8 bases not matched to a gene; V was cut back by 6 bases and J by 6 bases. Looked up from germline, CDR1 is MNHEY and CDR2 is SMNVEV (reference sequence). The CDR3 runs 14 residues. The CDR3 reads CASRPRTGTQPQHF. CDR3 nucleotide sequence: TGTGCCAGCAGACCTCGGACAGGCACTCAGCCCCAGCATTTT.

The rearrangement joins TRBV28 to TRBJ2-2; D ambiguous. From germline, CDR1 is MDHEN and CDR2 SYDVKM. Trimming removed 3 bases at V and 5 bases at J, with 7 bases between. This CDR3 spans 13 amino acids. The CDR3 DNA reads TGTGCCAGCAGTTTCTTGGGGACCGGGGAGCTGTTTTTT. It encodes CASSFLGTGELFF.

This rearrangement joins TRBV10-3 to TRBJ1-1; D uncertain. Trimming removed 5 bases from V and 0 bases from J, with 7 bases in between. CDR1 ENHRY and CDR2 SYGVKD come from the germline V gene. The CDR3 is made up of 13 amino acids. The CDR3 region is CAISRSMNTEAFF. The CDR3 coding sequence is TGTGCCATCAGTAGATCGATGAACACTGAAGCTTTCTTT.

This chain's CDR3 is CASINENTGELFF. The DNA of the CDR3 is TGTGCCAGCATTAATGAGAACACCGGGGAGCTGTTTTTT. The gene calls are TRBV6-5 and TRBJ2-2; D is ambiguous. The CDR3 covers 13 residues. Trimming took off 7 bases at V and 1 base at J, with 7 bases between the two ends. CDR1 and CDR2 (germline): MNHEY, SVGAGI.

The chain employs TRBV10-3 and TRBJ1-5; D might be TRBD1 (6 bases). Germline V gives CDR1 ENHRY, CDR2 SYGVKD. V lost 2 bases and J lost 0, with 8 bases in between. CDR3 size: 15 residues. This chain's CDR3 is CAISEAGASNQPQHF. The CDR3 DNA reads TGTGCCATCAGTGAGGCAGGGGCTAGCAATCAGCCCCAGCATTTT.

The chain's CDR3 is CSVAGFFGELFF. As DNA, the CDR3 is TGCAGCGTTGCGGGTTTTTTCGGGGAGCTGTTTTTT. The chain has TRBV29-1 and TRBJ2-2; D is undetermined. In germline, CDR1 is SQVTM, CDR2 ANQGSEA. This CDR3 has 12 residues. With 4 bases removed from V and 7 bases from J, the gap between germline ends came to 10 bases.

The CDR3 region is CATSRDPLAGVTGELFF. Written as DNA, the CDR3 is TGTGCCACCAGCAGAGACCCTCTAGCGGGAGTCACCGGGGAGCTGTTTTTT. The chain recombines TRBV15 with TRBJ2-2; 10 bases are a match to TRBD2. Germline trimming cut 0 bases from V and 4 bases from J; bases unmatched to any gene: 5. From germline, CDR1 is LNHNV and CDR2 YYDKDF (reference sequence). This CDR3 has 17 residues.

The chain uses TRBV6-5 and TRBJ1-1; no reliable D call. V dropped 0 bases and J dropped 4 bases, with 12 bases sitting between them. Germline CDR1 MNHEY, CDR2 SVGAGI. The CDR3 consists of 15 residues. The CDR3 loop is CASSYSRGLGTEAFF. The CDR3 DNA is TGTGCCAGCAGTTACTCGAGAGGGCTGGGCACTGAAGCTTTCTTT.

This sequence joins TRBV2 and TRBJ2-5; TRBD2 aligns across 11 bases. The germline V gene encodes CDR1 SNHLY and CDR2 FYNNEI. The trim removed 5 bases at V and 4 bases at J, leaving 3 bases unmatched. CDR3 size: 14 residues. CDR3 loop: CASSIAGGRETQYF. The CDR3 DNA reads TGTGCCAGCAGTATAGCGGGAGGGAGAGAGACCCAGTACTTC.

The rearrangement joins TRBV2 to TRBJ1-5; a possible D gene is TRBD1 (6 bases). Germline V gene sequence: CDR1 SNHLY, CDR2 FYNNEI. V was pared by 6 bases and J by 3 bases, with 12 bases between. This CDR3 is built from 14 residues. CDR3 DNA: TGTGCCAGCAGCGCAGGACAGCTCAATCAGCCCCAGCATTTT. It encodes CASSAGQLNQPQHF. Using reference TRBV2 and TRBJ1-5 for the parts outside the CDR3, the full variable domain is EPEVTQTPSHQVTQMGQEVILRCVPISNHLYFYWYRQILGQKVEFLVSFYNNEISEKSEIFDDQFSVERPDGSNFTLKIRSTKLEDSAMYFCASSAGQLNQPQHFGDGTRLSIL.

Details on this clone: The same CDR3 also results from other DNA sequences found in this sample. The genes are TRBV19 and TRBJ2-3; D remains ambiguous. Germline V gene lookup returns CDR1 LNHDA and CDR2 SQIVND (reference sequence). The germline V and J ends were trimmed by 6 bases and 0 bases, with 7 bases remaining between them. This CDR3 region has 13 residues. The CDR3 spells CASSSASTDTQYF. In nucleotides, the CDR3 is TGTGCCAGTAGCAGCGCTAGCACAGATACGCAGTATTTT.

This sequence joins TRBV29-1 and TRBJ2-6; no reliable D call. This CDR3 comprises 13 residues. Trimming shortened V by 3 bases and J by 0 bases, and 3 bases separated the two germline ends. Germline loops: CDR1 SQVTM, CDR2 ANQGSEA. CDR3 coding DNA: TGCAGCGTTGAGTCCTCTGGGGCCAACGTCCTGACTTTC. It specifies CSVESSGANVLTF.

The V gene is TRBV9, the J gene TRBJ2-6; TRBD2 is a possible D gene (5 bases). This CDR3 region has 17 residues. Germline CDR1 reads SGDLS; CDR2 reads YYNGEE. The germline V and J ends were trimmed by 4 bases and 2 bases, with 16 bases remaining between them. DNA of the CDR3: TGTGCCAGCAGCAGTAGTGGGTCGGGGACTGGGGCCAACGTCCTGACTTTC. It codes for CASSSSGSGTGANVLTF.

The chain recombines TRBV7-3 with TRBJ2-1, with TRBD2 matching 13 bases. The length of the CDR3 is 15 residues. The V and J ends lost 5 bases and 6 bases, in that order; junction bases with no gene match: 4. Per the germline V gene, CDR1 is SGHTA and CDR2 is FQGTGA. This CDR3 is CASSVLAGGPNEQFF. Written as DNA, the CDR3 is TGTGCCAGCAGCGTACTAGCGGGAGGGCCCAATGAGCAGTTCTTC.

The chain links TRBV5-1 to TRBJ1-2; 7 nucleotides match TRBD1. Per the germline V gene, CDR1 is SGHRS and CDR2 is YFSETQ. This CDR3 contains 14 residues. V trimming: 6 bases; J trimming: 6 bases; junction bases outside the gene matches: 11. This CDR3 is CASKGDRPSDGYTF. The CDR3 coding sequence is TGCGCCAGCAAGGGGGACAGACCTTCCGATGGCTACACCTTC. The full variable domain, its missing parts supplied by reference TRBV5-1 and TRBJ1-2, is KAGVTQTPRYLIKTRGQQVTLSCSPISGHRSVSWYQQTPGQGLQFLFEYFSETQRNKGNFPGRFSGRQFSNSRSEMNVSTLELGDSALYLCASKGDRPSDGYTFGSGTRLTVV.